Shown below are 7 T cell receptor beta chains from a single sample sequenced in a study of identical twins. Each CDR3 protein gets one entry after TCRdb re-called the 5' RACE reads with MiXCR. The table shows 650,000 to 750,000 distinct CDR3 sequences, with approximately 21% occurring only once. These data also featured in a second study, about T cells expressing NK-cell markers.

Source material: PBMCs. These receptors all stem from a woman under 30 in good health.

This chain links TRBV9 with TRBJ2-1, with D uncertain. Germline V CDR1 and CDR2: SGDLS, YYNGEE. V was pared by 3 bases and J by 10 bases, with 11 bases between. The CDR3 is 12 residues long. The CDR3 protein is CASSAQVDEQFF. CDR3 DNA: TGTGCCAGCAGCGCCCAGGTTGACGAGCAGTTCTTC.

The V call is TRBV20-1, the J call TRBJ2-7; either TRBD1 or TRBD2 may supply D (5 bases each). CDR1 DFQATT and CDR2 SNEGSKA come from the germline V gene (reference sequence). The CDR3 consists of 13 residues. The V end lost 6 bases, the J end lost 1 base, and 13 bases lay between the germline ends. CDR3 coding DNA: TGCAGTGCCAGACCCGGGGCTTCCTACGAGCAGTACTTC. It codes for CSARPGASYEQYF.

This chain uses TRBV10-3 with TRBJ1-1; TRBD1 agrees at 9 bases. The J segment lost 2 bases and the V segment lost 10 bases, leaving 8 bases of the junction unmatched. The germline V gene encodes CDR1 ENHRY and CDR2 SYGVKD. CDR3 size: 14 residues. The CDR3 region has the DNA TGTGCCACCTTTAAGGGACAGGGAAACACTGAAGCTTTCTTT. It is translated as CATFKGQGNTEAFF.

A few counts support this clonotype. This chain connects TRBV7-2 to TRBJ2-7, with 7 bases identical to TRBD1. The CDR3 consists of 12 residues. V shed 5 bases, J shed 6 bases, and the junction held 4 bases outside the gene matches. Germline V lookup: CDR1 SGHTA, CDR2 FQGNSA. In nucleotides, the CDR3 is TGTGCCAGCAGCCCAACAGGGGTCGAGCAGTACTTC. As protein: CASSPTGVEQYF.

This clonotype was seen more than once but under ten times. The chain joins TRBV11-2 to TRBJ2-2; tentatively, D is TRBD1 (5 bases). Trimming shortened V by 4 bases and J by 7 bases, and 13 bases separated the two germline ends. The CDR3 spans 14 residues. Germline CDR1 is SGHAT and CDR2 is FQNNGV. The chain's CDR3 is CASSSRQGGGELFF. The DNA for the CDR3 is TGTGCCAGCAGCTCCCGGCAGGGCGGCGGGGAGCTGTTTTTT.

This clonotype was detected a few times. The chain uses TRBV7-8 and TRBJ2-7, with 7 bases identical to TRBD1. The CDR3 contains 14 residues. From germline, CDR1 is SGHVS and CDR2 FQNEAQ. V lost 4 bases, J lost 5 bases, and 8 bases stayed unmatched. The CDR3 DNA is TGTGCCAGCAGCTCCCACACAGGGGCCAACGAGCAGTACTTC. This codes for CASSSHTGANEQYF. Supplemented by reference TRBV7-8 and TRBJ2-7, the full variable domain reads GAGVSQSPRYKVAKRGQDVALRCDPISGHVSLFWYQQALGQGPEFLTYFQNEAQLDKSGLPSDRFFAERPEGSVSTLKIQRTQQEDSAVYLCASSSHTGANEQYFGPGTRLTVT.

The V call is TRBV12-3 or TRBV12-4, the J call TRBJ2-7; D not resolved. The CDR3 totals 14 residues. V gave up 5 bases and J gave up 3 bases, with 14 bases separating them. CDR3 loop: CASSPSAFHYEQYF. The CDR3 nucleotides read TGTGCCAGCAGTCCCTCTGCATTCCACTACGAGCAGTACTTC.